These 6 T cell receptor beta chains originate from one sample sequenced in a study of CD8 T cells in Susac syndrome. Random hexamers were used to reverse transcribe the RNA input (about 0.5 to 1 ug). TCRdb fed the immunoSEQ multiplex PCR reads into MiXCR, producing one record per CDR3 protein. The sample lists 300,000 or so distinct CDR3 sequences; about 90% were seen once. Input material: CD4+ T cells from PBMCs. These receptors were taken from a human donor with multiple sclerosis.

This sequence joins TRBV2 and TRBJ2-7, with TRBD1 as a possible D gene (5 bases). The CDR3 has 12 residues. Trimming stripped 7 bases from V and 4 bases from J, with 11 bases between. Germline assignment: CDR1 SNHLY and CDR2 FYNNEI. This chain's CDR3 is CASKGSLYEQYF. Here the CDR3 DNA reads TGTGCCAGCAAGGGGTCCCTATACGAGCAGTACTTC. The full variable domain, rest sourced from reference TRBV2 and TRBJ2-7, is EPEVTQTPSHQVTQMGQEVILRCVPISNHLYFYWYRQILGQKVEFLVSFYNNEISEKSEIFDDQFSVERPDGSNFTLKIRSTKLEDSAMYFCASKGSLYEQYFGPGTRLTVT.

CDR3 nucleotides: TGTGCCAGCTCAGCTCTGGGCAGCCAAGAGACCCAGTACTTC. As protein: CASSALGSQETQYF. The chain is built from TRBV18 and TRBJ2-5, with D hard to call. The germline gives CDR1 KGHSH, CDR2 LQKENI. This CDR3 is 14 amino acids long. V was trimmed by 5 bases and J by 1 base, leaving 11 bases between them.

The chain joins TRBV11-2 to TRBJ2-7; 9 nucleotides agree with TRBD2. The J segment lost 0 bases and the V segment lost 6 bases, leaving 3 bases of the junction unmatched. The length of the CDR3 is 14 residues. Germline CDR1 SGHAT, CDR2 FQNNGV. The CDR3 is CASRSSGSSYEQYF. In DNA form, the CDR3 reads TGTGCCAGCAGAAGTAGCGGGAGCTCCTACGAGCAGTACTTC.

The chain is built from TRBV27 and TRBJ2-5, with D maybe TRBD1 (6 bases). Trimming took off 5 bases at V and 5 bases at J, with 21 bases between the two ends. In germline, CDR1 is MNHEY, CDR2 SMNVEV (reference sequence). The CDR3 runs 16 residues. The CDR3 reads CASSPPPLQGVETQYF. The DNA of the CDR3 is TGTGCCAGCAGTCCGCCCCCCCTACAGGGCGTCGAGACCCAGTACTTC.

The chain joins TRBV20-1 to TRBJ2-2; TRBD2 matches 7 bases. The CDR3 is 13 amino acids. Losses at the gene ends were 6 bases for V and 5 bases for J; bases not matched to a gene: 6. Germline assignment: CDR1 DFQATT and CDR2 SNEGSKA (reference sequence). The CDR3 coding sequence is TGCAGTGCCCCTGGGGGGGGAACCGGGGAGCTGTTTTTT. Its translation: CSAPGGGTGELFF.

The chain recombines TRBV10-3 with TRBJ1-6; TRBD1 matches 8 bases. V trimming: 3 bases; J trimming: 14 bases; junction bases outside the gene matches: 9. The germline V gene encodes CDR1 ENHRY and CDR2 SYGVKD. The CDR3 is 14 residues long. CDR3 loop: CAISEQGGMVALHF. CDR3 DNA: TGTGCCATCAGTGAACAGGGGGGAATGGTGGCCCTCCACTTT.